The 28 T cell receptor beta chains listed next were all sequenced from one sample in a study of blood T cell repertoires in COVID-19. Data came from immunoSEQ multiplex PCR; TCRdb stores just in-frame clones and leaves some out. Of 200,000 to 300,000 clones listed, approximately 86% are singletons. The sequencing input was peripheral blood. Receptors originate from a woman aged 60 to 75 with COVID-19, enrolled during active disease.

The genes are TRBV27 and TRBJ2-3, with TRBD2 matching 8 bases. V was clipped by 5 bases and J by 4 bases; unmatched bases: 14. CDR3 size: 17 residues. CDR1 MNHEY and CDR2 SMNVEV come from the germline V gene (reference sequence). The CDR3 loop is CASSRRTGTSYADTQYF. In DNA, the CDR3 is TGTGCCAGCAGTAGACGCACCGGGACTAGTTACGCAGATACGCAGTATTTT.

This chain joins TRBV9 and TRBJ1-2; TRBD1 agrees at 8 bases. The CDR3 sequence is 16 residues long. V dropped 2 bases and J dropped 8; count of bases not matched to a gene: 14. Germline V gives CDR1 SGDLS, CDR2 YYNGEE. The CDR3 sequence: CASSVDGGQAGWGYTF. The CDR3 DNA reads TGTGCCAGCAGCGTCGACGGGGGACAGGCGGGTTGGGGCTACACCTTC. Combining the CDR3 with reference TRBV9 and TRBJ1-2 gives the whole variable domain DSGVTQTPKHLITATGQRVTLRCSPRSGDLSVYWYQQSLDQGLQFLIQYYNGEERAKGNILERFSAQQFPDLHSELNLSSLELGDSALYFCASSVDGGQAGWGYTFGSGTRLTVV.

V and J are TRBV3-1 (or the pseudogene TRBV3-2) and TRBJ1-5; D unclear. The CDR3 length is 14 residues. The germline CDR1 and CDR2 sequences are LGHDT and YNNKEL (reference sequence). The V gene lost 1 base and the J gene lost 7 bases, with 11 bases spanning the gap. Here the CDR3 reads CASSQVPGSQPQHF. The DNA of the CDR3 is TGTGCCAGCAGCCAAGTTCCGGGGTCGCAGCCCCAGCATTTT.

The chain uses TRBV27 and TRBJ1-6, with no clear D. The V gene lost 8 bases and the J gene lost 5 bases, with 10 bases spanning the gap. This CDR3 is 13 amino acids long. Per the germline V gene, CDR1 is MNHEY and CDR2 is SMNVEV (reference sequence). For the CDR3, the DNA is TGTGCCAGCCGGGGTCCCAATAATTCACCCCTCCACTTT. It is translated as CASRGPNNSPLHF.

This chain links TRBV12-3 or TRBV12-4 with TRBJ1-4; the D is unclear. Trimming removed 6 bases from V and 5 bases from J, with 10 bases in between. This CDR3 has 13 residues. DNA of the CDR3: TGTGCCAGCAGCCTCCGGGTAAATGAAAAACTGTTTTTT. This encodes CASSLRVNEKLFF.

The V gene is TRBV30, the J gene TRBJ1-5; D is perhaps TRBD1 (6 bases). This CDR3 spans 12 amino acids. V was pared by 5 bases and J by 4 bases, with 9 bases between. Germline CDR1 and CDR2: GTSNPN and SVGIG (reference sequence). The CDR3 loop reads CAWGQFNQPQHF. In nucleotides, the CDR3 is TGTGCCTGGGGACAGTTTAATCAGCCCCAGCATTTT.

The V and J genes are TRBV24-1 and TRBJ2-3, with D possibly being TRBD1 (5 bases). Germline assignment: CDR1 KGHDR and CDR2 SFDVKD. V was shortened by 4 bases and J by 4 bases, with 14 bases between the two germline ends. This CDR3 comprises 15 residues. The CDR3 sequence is CATSDLTDSPDTQYF. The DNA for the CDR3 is TGTGCCACCAGTGACCTAACCGACAGTCCAGATACGCAGTATTTT.

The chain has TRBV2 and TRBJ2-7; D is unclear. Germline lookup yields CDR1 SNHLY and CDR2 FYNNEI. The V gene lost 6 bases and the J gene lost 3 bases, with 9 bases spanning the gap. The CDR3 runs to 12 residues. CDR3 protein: CASRVGGYEQYF. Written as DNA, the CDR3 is TGTGCCAGCAGGGTCGGCGGCTACGAGCAGTACTTC.

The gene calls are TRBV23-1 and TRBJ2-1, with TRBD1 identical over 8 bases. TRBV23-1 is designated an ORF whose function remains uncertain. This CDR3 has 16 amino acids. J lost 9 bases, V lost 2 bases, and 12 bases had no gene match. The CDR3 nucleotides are TGCGCCAGCAGTCAAGAGGACAGGGTCGGTTGGTGTGAGCAGTTCTTC. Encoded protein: CASSQEDRVGWCEQFF.

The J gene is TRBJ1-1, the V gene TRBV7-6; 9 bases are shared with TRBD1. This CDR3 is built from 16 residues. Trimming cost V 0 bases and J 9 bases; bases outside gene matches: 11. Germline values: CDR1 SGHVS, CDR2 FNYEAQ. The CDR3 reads CASSLAGGTGSHKAFF. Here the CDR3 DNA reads TGTGCCAGCAGCTTAGCCGGAGGGACAGGGAGCCATAAAGCTTTCTTT.

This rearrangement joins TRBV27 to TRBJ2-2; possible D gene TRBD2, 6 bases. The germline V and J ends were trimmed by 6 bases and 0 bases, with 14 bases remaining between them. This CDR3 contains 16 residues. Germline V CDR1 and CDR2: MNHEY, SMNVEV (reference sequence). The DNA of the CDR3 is TGTGCCAGCAGCCCAATGGCGGGGACGAACACCGGGGAGCTGTTTTTT. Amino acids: CASSPMAGTNTGELFF.

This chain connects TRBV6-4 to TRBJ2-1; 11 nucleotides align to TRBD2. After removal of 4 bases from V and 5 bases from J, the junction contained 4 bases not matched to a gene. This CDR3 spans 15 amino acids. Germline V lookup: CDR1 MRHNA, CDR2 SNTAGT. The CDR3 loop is CASSGLAGGNNEQFF. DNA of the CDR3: TGTGCCAGCAGTGGGCTAGCGGGAGGAAACAATGAGCAGTTCTTC.

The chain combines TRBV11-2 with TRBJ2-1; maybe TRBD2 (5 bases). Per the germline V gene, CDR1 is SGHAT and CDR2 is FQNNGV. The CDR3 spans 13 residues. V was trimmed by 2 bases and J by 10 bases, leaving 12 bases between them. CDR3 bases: TGTGCCAGCAGCTTAACGGGATCATGGGAGCAGTTCTTC. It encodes CASSLTGSWEQFF.

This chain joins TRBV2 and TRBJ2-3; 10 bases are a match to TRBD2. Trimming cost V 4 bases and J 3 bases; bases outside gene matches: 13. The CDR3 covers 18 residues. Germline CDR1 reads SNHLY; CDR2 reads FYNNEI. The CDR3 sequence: CASSAGLAEILGTDTQYF. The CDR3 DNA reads TGTGCCAGCAGTGCTGGACTAGCGGAAATCCTAGGGACAGATACGCAGTATTTT.

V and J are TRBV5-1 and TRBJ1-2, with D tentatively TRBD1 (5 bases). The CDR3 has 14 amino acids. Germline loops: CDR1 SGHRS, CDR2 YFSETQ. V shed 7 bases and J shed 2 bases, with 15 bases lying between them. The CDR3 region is CASHNAGPNYGYTF. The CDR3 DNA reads TGCGCCAGCCATAACGCAGGGCCGAACTATGGCTACACCTTC.

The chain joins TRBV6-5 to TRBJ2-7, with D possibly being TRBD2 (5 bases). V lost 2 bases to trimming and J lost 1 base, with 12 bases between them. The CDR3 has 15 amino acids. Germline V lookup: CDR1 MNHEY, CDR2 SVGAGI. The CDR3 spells CASSYTRDTSYEQYF. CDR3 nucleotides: TGTGCCAGCAGTTACACTAGGGATACTTCCTACGAGCAGTACTTC.

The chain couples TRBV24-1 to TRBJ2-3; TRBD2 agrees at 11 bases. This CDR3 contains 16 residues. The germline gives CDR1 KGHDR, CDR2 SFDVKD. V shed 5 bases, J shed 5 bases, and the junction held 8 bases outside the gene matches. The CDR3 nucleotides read TGTGCCACCAGTGCCCATAGCGGGAGGGAGTTAGATACGCAGTATTTT. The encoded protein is CATSAHSGRELDTQYF.

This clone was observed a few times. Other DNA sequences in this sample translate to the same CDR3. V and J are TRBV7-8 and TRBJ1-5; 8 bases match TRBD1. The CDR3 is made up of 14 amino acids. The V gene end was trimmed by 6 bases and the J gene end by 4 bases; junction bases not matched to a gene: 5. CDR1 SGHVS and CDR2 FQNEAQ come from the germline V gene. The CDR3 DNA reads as TGTGCCAGCAGTCAAGACAGGGGAAATCAGCCCCAGCATTTT. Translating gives CASSQDRGNQPQHF.

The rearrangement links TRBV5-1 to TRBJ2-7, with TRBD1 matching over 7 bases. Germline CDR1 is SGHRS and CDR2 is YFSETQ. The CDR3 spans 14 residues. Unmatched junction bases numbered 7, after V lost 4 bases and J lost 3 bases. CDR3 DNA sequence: TGCGCCAGCAGCCGGACAGGATCCGACTACGAGCAGTACTTC. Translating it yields CASSRTGSDYEQYF.

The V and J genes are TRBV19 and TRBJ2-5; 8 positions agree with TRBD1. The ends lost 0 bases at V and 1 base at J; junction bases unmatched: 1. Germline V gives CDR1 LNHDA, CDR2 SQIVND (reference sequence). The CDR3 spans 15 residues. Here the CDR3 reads CASSIEDRGQETQYF. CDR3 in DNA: TGTGCCAGTAGTATAGAAGACAGGGGCCAAGAGACCCAGTACTTC.

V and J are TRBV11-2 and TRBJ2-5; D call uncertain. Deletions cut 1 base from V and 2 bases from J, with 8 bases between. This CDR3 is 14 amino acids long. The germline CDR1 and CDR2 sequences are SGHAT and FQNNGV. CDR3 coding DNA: TGTGCCAGCAGCTTAGTCCAGACTCAAGAGACCCAGTACTTC. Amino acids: CASSLVQTQETQYF.

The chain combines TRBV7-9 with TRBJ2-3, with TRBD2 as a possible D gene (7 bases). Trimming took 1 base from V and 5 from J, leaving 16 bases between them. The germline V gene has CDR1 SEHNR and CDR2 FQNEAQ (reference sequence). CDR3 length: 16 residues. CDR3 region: CASSLGGAGAKDTQYF. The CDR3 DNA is TGTGCCAGCAGCTTAGGGGGGGCGGGAGCGAAAGATACGCAGTATTTT.

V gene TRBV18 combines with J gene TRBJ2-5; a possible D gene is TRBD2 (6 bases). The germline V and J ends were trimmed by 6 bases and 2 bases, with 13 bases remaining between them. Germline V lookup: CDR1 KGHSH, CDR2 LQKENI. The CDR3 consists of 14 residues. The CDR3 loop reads CASSRVGGQETQYF. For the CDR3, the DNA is TGTGCCAGCTCGCGGGTCGGGGGACAAGAGACCCAGTACTTC.

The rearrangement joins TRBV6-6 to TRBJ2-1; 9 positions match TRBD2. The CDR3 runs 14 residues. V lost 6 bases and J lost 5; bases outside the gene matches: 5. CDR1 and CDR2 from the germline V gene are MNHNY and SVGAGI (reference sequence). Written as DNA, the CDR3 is TGTGCCAGCAGAGATAGCGGGAGTCACAATGAGCAGTTCTTC. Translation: CASRDSGSHNEQFF.

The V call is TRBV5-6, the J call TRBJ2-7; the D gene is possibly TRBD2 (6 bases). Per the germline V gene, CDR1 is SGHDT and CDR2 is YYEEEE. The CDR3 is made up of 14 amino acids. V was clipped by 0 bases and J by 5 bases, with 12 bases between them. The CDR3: CASSLGAGRDEQYF. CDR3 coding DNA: TGTGCCAGCAGCTTGGGGGCGGGACGCGACGAGCAGTACTTC.

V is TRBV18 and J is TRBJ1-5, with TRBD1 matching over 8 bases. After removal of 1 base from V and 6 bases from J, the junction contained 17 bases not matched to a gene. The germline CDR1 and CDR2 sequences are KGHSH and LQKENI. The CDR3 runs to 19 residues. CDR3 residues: CASSPLRQGLLGPSQPQHF. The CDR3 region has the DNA TGTGCCAGCTCACCACTGAGACAGGGGCTGTTGGGCCCTAGTCAGCCCCAGCATTTT.

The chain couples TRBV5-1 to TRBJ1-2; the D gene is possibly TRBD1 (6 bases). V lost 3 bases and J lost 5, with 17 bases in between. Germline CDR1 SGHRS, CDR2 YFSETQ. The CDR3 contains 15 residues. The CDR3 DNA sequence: TGCGCCAGCAGCTCAGGACAGAGGTCCTTTTATGGCTACACCTTC. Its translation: CASSSGQRSFYGYTF.

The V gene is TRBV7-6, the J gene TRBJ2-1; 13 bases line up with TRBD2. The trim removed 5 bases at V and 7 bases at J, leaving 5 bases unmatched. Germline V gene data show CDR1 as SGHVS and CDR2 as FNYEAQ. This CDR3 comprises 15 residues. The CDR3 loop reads CASSGRTSGGNEQFF. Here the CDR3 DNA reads TGTGCCAGCAGCGGTCGGACTAGCGGGGGTAATGAGCAGTTCTTC.